These 21 T cell receptor beta chains were sequenced from one sample in a study of post-analysis software for immune sequencing data. The authors incorporated unique molecular identifiers into the TCR beta cDNA libraries. From the PCR reads, TCRdb called clonotypes with MiXCR, one entry per CDR3 protein. The profile shows about 570,000 distinct CDR3 sequences, roughly 34% of them singletons. These receptors are not linked to any known antigen. Study observations and caveats: In patients, about five TRBV segments were more frequent than in controls, with TRBV5-6, TRBV5-1 and TRBV20-1 among them.

What was sequenced was blood. The receptors shown here come from a girl under 18 with multiple sclerosis.

The chain joins TRBV5-1 to TRBJ1-2; 7 nucleotides agree with TRBD1. The CDR3 runs to 15 residues. J was trimmed by 4 bases and V by 4 bases; bases with no gene match: 10. CDR1 is SGHRS and CDR2 is YFSETQ in the germline V gene. This CDR3 reads CASSEGQTTIYGYTF. Written as DNA, the CDR3 is TGCGCCAGCAGCGAGGGACAGACAACGATCTATGGCTACACCTTC.

At least ten counts were recorded for this clonotype. The chain uses TRBV6-5 and TRBJ2-7; TRBD1 matches 7 bases. The J call could be wrong; TRBJ2-5 is a better fit for the DNA end. The CDR3 runs 11 residues. CDR1 is MNHEY and CDR2 is SVGAGI in the germline V gene. The CDR3 DNA is TGTGCCAGCACCAGGGGGGAGACCCAGTACTTC. It translates to CASTRGETQYF.

V usage is TRBV7-2 and J usage is TRBJ2-1; the match to TRBD2 covers 7 bases. Trimming took 5 bases from V and 7 from J; bases not matched to a gene: 11. The CDR3 extends over 15 amino acids. Germline CDR1 reads SGHTA; CDR2 reads FQGNSA. CDR3 sequence: CASSPWGGGLNEQFF. As DNA, the CDR3 is TGTGCCAGCAGCCCCTGGGGGGGGGGTTTGAATGAGCAGTTCTTC.

Comments on this clonotype: The junction and the germline gene differ at one end; a read error may be behind it. The chain couples TRBV15 to TRBJ2-7; D perhaps matches TRBD1 (6 bases). This CDR3 has 14 amino acids. The V gene's germline CDR1 is LNHNV and CDR2 YYDKDF (reference sequence). The CDR3 reads CATSRDQGTYEEYF. As DNA, the CDR3 is TGTGCCACCAGCAGAGATCAGGGGACCTACGAGGAGTACTTC.

The CDR3 coding sequence is TGCAGTACCCAGAGGGGTTGGCGGGGGAGCACAGATACGCAGTATTTT. Translation: CSTQRGWRGSTDTQYF. The rearrangement links TRBV20-1 to TRBJ2-3, with 7 bases identical to TRBD2. V shed 8 bases, J shed 0 bases, and the junction held 14 bases outside the gene matches. This CDR3 contains 16 residues. The germline V gene encodes CDR1 DFQATT and CDR2 SNEGSKA (reference sequence).

This CDR3 reads CASKAGGIEAEQFF. Here the CDR3 DNA reads TGCGCCAGCAAGGCGGGGGGCATTGAGGCTGAGCAGTTCTTC. This rearrangement joins TRBV5-1 to TRBJ2-1, with 8 bases that match TRBD2. The CDR3 sequence is 14 residues long. CDR1 and CDR2 from the germline V gene are SGHRS and YFSETQ. Losses at the gene ends were 6 bases for V and 9 bases for J; bases not matched to a gene: 11.

This clonotype was observed a handful of times. The gene calls are TRBV6-1 and TRBJ2-1, with 12 bases that match TRBD1. This CDR3 region has 17 residues. The germline CDR1 and CDR2 sequences are MNHNS and SASEGT. Trimming took 4 bases from V and 3 from J; bases not matched to a gene: 7. For the CDR3, the DNA is TGTGCCAGCAGTGGGCGCCGGGACAGGGGGCGCTACAATGAGCAGTTCTTC. It yields the protein CASSGRRDRGRYNEQFF.

V gene TRBV20-1 combines with J gene TRBJ2-5; D gene ambiguous. The CDR3 runs 13 residues. Germline assignment: CDR1 DFQATT and CDR2 SNEGSKA (reference sequence). Trimming took 6 bases from V and 2 from J, leaving 13 bases between them. The CDR3 coding sequence is TGCAGTGCGGCGAAGGAGAGTCAAGAGACCCAGTACTTC. Protein: CSAAKESQETQYF.

This chain links TRBV29-1 with TRBJ2-7; D gene uncertain. CDR1 and CDR2 from the germline V gene are SQVTM and ANQGSEA. This CDR3 is built from 11 residues. The V gene lost 6 bases and the J gene lost 5 bases, with 11 bases spanning the gap. CDR3 amino acids: CSVGYINEQYF. DNA of the CDR3: TGCAGCGTGGGGTACATCAACGAGCAGTACTTC.

Only a few counts were recorded for this clonotype. The chain uses TRBV4-1 and TRBJ1-4, with D unclear. The V end lost 7 bases, the J end lost 4 bases, and 16 bases lay between the germline ends. The CDR3 spans 15 residues. Germline values: CDR1 MGHRA, CDR2 YSYEKL. CDR3 DNA sequence: TGCGCCAGCAAAAGTATAGGACGGATTAATGAAAAACTGTTTTTT. Residues: CASKSIGRINEKLFF.

In its sample, this clonotype was seen a few times. The chain uses TRBV29-1 and TRBJ2-1, with D possibly being TRBD1 or TRBD2 (5 bases each). The length of the CDR3 is 15 residues. V shed 3 bases and J shed 8 bases, with 20 bases lying between them. Germline-derived CDR1 and CDR2 are SQVTM and ANQGSEA. CDR3: CSVDRADRGVYEQFF. The CDR3 bases are TGCAGCGTTGACAGGGCGGATCGGGGTGTATATGAGCAGTTCTTC.

This clonotype turned up a few times. The V call is TRBV3-1, the J call TRBJ2-4; D possibly uses TRBD1 or TRBD2 (5 bases each). Germline V gives CDR1 LGHDT, CDR2 YNNKEL (reference sequence). Trimming took 4 bases from V and 4 from J, leaving 11 bases between them. This CDR3 spans 14 amino acids. The CDR3, as DNA: TGTGCCAGCAGCCCTTGGGACGTTAAAAACATTCAGTACTTC. As protein: CASSPWDVKNIQYF.

Here the CDR3 reads CASSLGPSGAYIQYF. The CDR3, as DNA: TGTGCCAGCAGCTTGGGACCATCGGGGGCGTACATTCAGTACTTC. The genes are TRBV7-9 and TRBJ2-4; tentatively, D is TRBD1 or TRBD2 (6 bases each). The CDR3 loop spans 15 amino acids. The ends were cut back, 3 bases at V and 8 bases at J, with 17 bases in the middle. Per the germline V gene, CDR1 is SEHNR and CDR2 is FQNEAQ (reference sequence).

V and J are TRBV20-1 and TRBJ1-2, with unresolved D. V lost 0 bases and J 4 bases, leaving 12 bases between the germline ends. The germline V gene has CDR1 DFQATT and CDR2 SNEGSKA (reference sequence). CDR3 length: 14 residues. The CDR3 DNA follows: TGCAGTGCTAGAGATCCTGGAAATCCCTATGGCTACACCTTC. Its protein product is CSARDPGNPYGYTF.

V gene TRBV7-8 combines with J gene TRBJ2-5, with D unclear. Germline V lookup: CDR1 SGHVS, CDR2 FQNEAQ. CDR3 length: 15 residues. Trimming took 3 bases from V and 0 from J, leaving 11 bases between them. Here the CDR3 reads CASSFFGLDQETQYF. CDR3 DNA sequence: TGTGCCAGCAGCTTTTTTGGGCTAGACCAAGAGACCCAGTACTTC.

The rearrangement joins TRBV3-1 to TRBJ1-2; D is perhaps TRBD1 (5 bases). Trimming pared 11 bases from V and 6 bases from J, leaving 16 bases between. The germline V gene encodes CDR1 LGHDT and CDR2 YNNKEL (reference sequence). The length of the CDR3 is 12 residues. CDR3 sequence: CAGYGGVDGYTF. CDR3 coding DNA: TGTGCCGGCTATGGGGGGGTCGATGGCTACACCTTC.

This clonotype has only a few counts. The V and J genes are TRBV29-1 and TRBJ2-5; 10 bases map to TRBD2. In germline, CDR1 is SQVTM, CDR2 ANQGSEA. This CDR3 is 15 amino acids long. V was pared by 4 bases and J by 2 bases, with 7 bases of the junction left unmatched. The CDR3 DNA follows: TGCAGCGTTGTACGTAGCGGGGGGATACAAGAGACCCAGTACTTC. Translation gives CSVVRSGGIQETQYF.

The table lists this clonotype with a few counts. The rearrangement links TRBV10-3 to TRBJ2-5; D gene unclear. Germline V gene lookup returns CDR1 ENHRY and CDR2 SYGVKD. This CDR3 region has 12 residues. With 0 bases removed from V and 5 bases from J, the gap between germline ends came to 4 bases. CDR3 in amino acids: CAISESIETQYF. The DNA of the CDR3 is TGTGCCATCAGTGAGTCAATTGAGACCCAGTACTTC.

V and J are TRBV10-3 and TRBJ2-1; D unclear. CDR1 is ENHRY, CDR2 SYGVKD, per germline. The V gene lost 3 bases and the J gene lost 0 bases, with 12 bases spanning the gap. This CDR3 contains 16 residues. CDR3 coding DNA: TGTGCCATCAGTGAAAATGGGGAATTCTCCTACAATGAGCAGTTCTTC. It translates to CAISENGEFSYNEQFF.

The sample holds a few counts of this clonotype. The chain links TRBV15 to TRBJ2-3; weak D call: TRBD1 (6 bases). Germline assignment: CDR1 LNHNV and CDR2 YYDKDF (reference sequence). This CDR3 comprises 13 residues. The V gene lost 3 bases and the J gene lost 4 bases, with 8 bases spanning the gap. In DNA form, the CDR3 reads TGTGCCACCAGCAGGAGGGGGTCAGATACGCAGTATTTT. Protein sequence: CATSRRGSDTQYF.

This chain uses TRBV2 with TRBJ2-3, with TRBD2 matching 15 bases. CDR3 length equals 18 residues. Germline CDR1 is SNHLY and CDR2 is FYNNEI. Losses at the gene ends were 5 bases for V and 2 bases for J; bases not matched to a gene: 8. The CDR3 bases are TGTGCCAGCAGTCTGGGGACTAGCGGGGGGACCGTCACAGATACGCAGTATTTT. Its protein product is CASSLGTSGGTVTDTQYF.